The rows below give T cell receptor beta chains drawn from one sample of a study of blood T cell repertoires in COVID-19. Here immunoSEQ multiplex PCR was the method, and the copy in TCRdb shows in-frame clones only, minus some. The sample has about 220,000 clones, 85% seen once; the top ten hold about 2.5%. Sequenced material: peripheral blood. The origin of the receptors is a woman aged 70 to 79 with COVID-19, enrolled during active disease. The CDR3 runs from the conserved cysteine through the conserved F or W. The D gene is left open where the match is weak. Not every row has a clone size; where given, it reads once, few, many or a size class.

v_gene	abundance	j_gene	d_gene	CDR3aa	CDR3nt
TRBV7-5	NA	TRBJ2-1	NA	CARSITGVGLAYNEQFF	TGTGCCAGAAGCATTACGGGGGTCGGATTAGCCTACAATGAGCAGTTCTTC
TRBV7-9	NA	TRBJ1-4	NA	CASSSLQTNEKLFF	TGTGCCAGCAGTTCCCTTCAGACTAATGAAAAACTGTTTTTT
TRBV7-9	few	TRBJ2-7	TRBD2	CASTKAGGPFEQYF	TGTGCCAGCACTAAAGCGGGAGGGCCATTCGAGCAGTACTTC
TRBV27	NA	TRBJ2-6	NA	CASSSTGSSGANVLTF	TGTGCCAGCAGTTCGACCGGGAGCTCTGGGGCCAACGTCCTGACTTTC
TRBV29-1	NA	TRBJ1-1	NA	CSVEGIGTAMNTEAFF	TGCAGCGTTGAAGGGATTGGGACTGCTATGAACACTGAAGCTTTCTTT
TRBV6-4	NA	TRBJ2-2	NA	CASSDLTGELFF	TGTGCCAGCAGTGACCTCACCGGGGAGCTGTTTTTT
TRBV13	NA	TRBJ2-7	TRBD2	CASSSTTSGLSYEQYF	TGTGCCAGCAGTTCGACGACTAGCGGGCTCTCCTACGAGCAGTACTTC
TRBV19	once	TRBJ1-4	TRBD1	CASSAGTGVEKLFF	TGTGCCAGTAGTGCCGGGACAGGGGTCGAAAAACTGTTTTTT
TRBV7-6	NA	TRBJ2-7	TRBD1	CASSIRDSSYEQYF	TGTGCCAGCAGCATCCGGGACAGCTCCTACGAGCAGTACTTC
TRBV15	NA	TRBJ1-6	NA	CATSRDQGANNSPLHF	TGTGCCACCAGCAGAGACCAGGGCGCCAATAATTCACCCCTCCACTTT
TRBV7-6	NA	TRBJ2-7	NA	CASSLGIGYEQYF	TGTGCCAGCAGCTTAGGCATCGGGTACGAGCAGTACTTC
TRBV12-3/TRBV12-4	NA	TRBJ2-2	NA	CASRAVGPGELFF	TGTGCCAGTCGAGCTGTCGGTCCCGGGGAGCTGTTTTTT
TRBV30	NA	TRBJ2-1	NA	CAWSRENNNEQFF	TGTGCCTGGTCCCGGGAGAACAACAATGAGCAGTTCTTC
TRBV7-9	NA	TRBJ2-3	NA	CASSLSGIDTQYF	TGTGCCAGCAGCTTATCAGGGATAGATACGCAGTATTTT
TRBV19	NA	TRBJ2-1	TRBD1	CASSRRGNEQFF	TGTGCCAGTAGCCGCAGGGGGAATGAGCAGTTCTTC
TRBV19	NA	TRBJ1-1	NA	CASRPKTDYTEAFF	TGTGCCAGTAGACCGAAGACAGACTACACTGAAGCTTTCTTT
TRBV11-3	NA	TRBJ2-2	NA	CASSSRYSGELFF	TGTGCCAGCAGCTCCCGTTACAGCGGGGAGCTGTTTTTT
TRBV3-1/TRBV3-2	NA	TRBJ2-2	TRBD1	CASSAQGGLGELFF	TGTGCCAGCAGCGCCCAAGGGGGCCTCGGGGAGCTGTTTTTT
TRBV6-1	NA	TRBJ1-5	TRBD1	CASSETGVMTQPQHF	TGTGCCAGCAGTGAAACAGGGGTGATGACTCAGCCCCAGCATTTT
TRBV28	NA	TRBJ1-6	NA	CASSLGAYGGSPLHF	TGTGCCAGCAGTTTGGGAGCGTACGGCGGCTCACCCCTCCACTTT
TRBV27	NA	TRBJ1-5	TRBD1	CASSLGGALSNQPQHF	TGTGCCAGCAGCCTAGGGGGCGCCCTGAGCAATCAGCCCCAGCATTTT
TRBV5-5	NA	TRBJ1-1	NA	CASSFDRNTEAFF	TGTGCCAGCAGTTTCGACAGGAACACTGAAGCTTTCTTT
TRBV6-2/TRBV6-3	NA	TRBJ2-1	NA	CASSLDSKNEQFF	TGTGCCAGCAGTTTGGACTCGAAAAATGAGCAGTTCTTC
TRBV5-4	NA	TRBJ1-6	NA	CASSSGGSYNSPLHF	TGTGCCAGCAGTTCCGGGGGGTCCTATAATTCACCCCTCCACTTT
TRBV7-6	NA	TRBJ2-6	NA	CASSPIQGANVLTF	TGTGCCAGCAGCCCCATACAGGGGGCCAACGTCCTGACTTTC
TRBV5-1	once	TRBJ1-6	NA	CASSFGHATNMDSPLHF	TGCGCCAGCAGCTTTGGACATGCGACGAACATGGACTCACCCCTCCACTTT
TRBV20-1	NA	TRBJ1-5	NA	CSASPRNQPQHF	TGCAGTGCTAGTCCCAGAAATCAGCCCCAGCATTTT
TRBV5-1	NA	TRBJ1-6	TRBD1	CASSDRTGQNSPLHF	TGCGCCAGCAGCGACCGGACAGGGCAAAATTCACCCCTCCACTTT
TRBV5-1	once	TRBJ1-4	TRBD1	CASSSRLGGSNEKLFF	TGCGCCAGCAGCTCTCGACTAGGGGGCTCTAATGAAAAACTGTTTTTT
TRBV25-1	NA	TRBJ2-7	TRBD2	CASSRPGVAGASEQYF	TGTGCCAGCAGTCGACCCGGTGTAGCGGGAGCTAGCGAGCAGTACTTC
TRBV29-1	NA	TRBJ1-1	TRBD1	CRVDRGLYTEAFF	TGCAGGGTAGACAGGGGGTTGTACACTGAAGCTTTCTTT
TRBV6-5	NA	TRBJ1-2	NA	CASSYATADLTYGYTF	TGTGCCAGCAGTTACGCGACAGCTGACCTCACCTATGGCTACACCTTC
TRBV29-1	few	TRBJ2-5	TRBD1	CSVQQGAGETQYF	TGCAGCGTGCAACAGGGGGCGGGTGAGACCCAGTACTTC
TRBV2	few	TRBJ1-1	TRBD1	CASSVTGIQTEAFF	TGTGCCAGCAGTGTGACAGGGATTCAGACTGAAGCTTTCTTT
TRBV11-2	NA	TRBJ2-1	NA	CASSWGRYNEQFF	TGTGCCAGCAGCTGGGGCCGCTACAATGAGCAGTTCTTC
TRBV10-3	few	TRBJ2-7	NA	CAISERDGTYEQYF	TGTGCCATCAGTGAGCGAGACGGGACCTACGAGCAGTACTTC
TRBV25-1	NA	TRBJ1-2	NA	CASSEMGAVYGYTF	TGTGCCAGCAGTGAAATGGGCGCAGTCTATGGCTACACCTTC
TRBV9	NA	TRBJ2-2	TRBD1	CASTQGAAGELFF	TGTGCCAGCACGCAGGGGGCTGCCGGGGAGCTGTTTTTT
TRBV9	NA	TRBJ2-7	NA	CASSVGDTRPPRDEQYF	TGTGCCAGCAGCGTAGGCGACACAAGACCGCCGAGGGACGAGCAGTACTTC
TRBV11-2	NA	TRBJ2-1	NA	CASSLQGSAYNEQFF	TGTGCCAGCAGCTTGCAGGGGTCTGCCTACAATGAGCAGTTCTTC
TRBV7-9	once	TRBJ2-3	TRBD2	CASSPPGGRTDTQYF	TGTGCCAGCAGCCCCCCGGGGGGGCGCACAGATACGCAGTATTTT
TRBV7-2	many	TRBJ2-7	NA	CASSLKEGPYEQYF	TGTGCCAGCAGCTTGAAGGAGGGTCCCTACGAGCAGTACTTC
TRBV6-5	NA	TRBJ1-2	NA	CASKPGGRGDGYTF	TGTGCCAGCAAACCCGGGGGACGGGGAGATGGCTACACCTTC
TRBV11-3	NA	TRBJ1-6	NA	CASSLGGNSPLHF	TGTGCCAGCAGCTTAGGAGGGAATTCACCCCTCCACTTT
TRBV19	NA	TRBJ1-1	NA	CASSIQGLRAFF	TGTGCCAGTAGTATTCAGGGTTTGCGGGCTTTCTTT
TRBV6-2/TRBV6-3	NA	TRBJ1-1	TRBD1	CASSTPPGQQNTEAFF	TGTGCCAGCAGTACCCCCCCGGGACAGCAGAACACTGAAGCTTTCTTT
TRBV5-4	NA	TRBJ1-5	NA	CASSTGSGQNQPQHF	TGTGCCAGCAGCACAGGGTCCGGGCAGAATCAGCCCCAGCATTTT
TRBV4-2	NA	TRBJ2-7	NA	CASSQDDRTDAYEQYF	TGTGCCAGCAGCCAAGACGATCGGACAGATGCCTACGAGCAGTACTTC
TRBV5-6	NA	TRBJ2-1	TRBD2	CASSWGLAGASSYNEQFF	TGTGCCAGCAGCTGGGGACTAGCGGGGGCCAGCTCCTACAATGAGCAGTTCTTC
TRBV18	NA	TRBJ2-5	NA	CASSPDRETQYF	TGTGCCAGCTCACCGGACAGAGAGACCCAGTACTTC
TRBV4-1	NA	TRBJ1-2	TRBD1	CASSQVLVVRRDRGRSYGYTF	TGCGCCAGCAGCCAAGTCCTGGTCGTTCGACGGGACAGGGGTAGAAGCTATGGCTACACCTTC
TRBV5-4	few	TRBJ1-2	NA	CASSLTGQGNHTF	TGTGCCAGCAGCTTAACTGGGCAGGGGAATCACACCTTC
TRBV5-6	NA	TRBJ1-6	TRBD1	CASSLGPTGGESPLHF	TGTGCCAGCAGCTTAGGGCCGACAGGGGGCGAGTCACCCCTCCACTTT
TRBV7-9	NA	TRBJ2-7	TRBD1	CASRKKTGDYEQYF	TGTGCCAGCAGAAAGAAAACAGGGGACTACGAGCAGTACTTC
TRBV6-2/TRBV6-3	NA	TRBJ1-1	TRBD1	CASSYHSGGRNTEAFF	TGTGCCAGCAGTTACCATTCAGGGGGAAGGAACACTGAAGCTTTCTTT
TRBV10-3	NA	TRBJ1-2	TRBD1	CAISGGQGDGYTF	TGTGCCATCAGTGGAGGACAGGGAGATGGCTACACCTTC
TRBV27	NA	TRBJ2-6	NA	CASSLTGARTGANVLTF	TGTGCCAGCAGTTTAACTGGGGCTAGGACTGGGGCCAACGTCCTGACTTTC
TRBV7-2	NA	TRBJ1-1	NA	CASSLESGSGNTEAFF	TGTGCCAGCAGCTTAGAATCCGGGAGTGGGAACACTGAAGCTTTCTTT